Listed below are T cell receptor beta chains from one sample, sequenced in a study of shared clonotypes between healthy human individuals. The table came from immunoSEQ multiplex PCR; TCRdb's copy has only in-frame clones and leaves some out. The profile shows 400,000 or so clones, 95% to 97% of them singletons. Sequencing was carried out using memory CD8+ T cells sorted from blood. The receptors stem from a man aged 25-40 years in good health. Both conserved end residues are part of each CDR3. A D gene is named only where the DNA matches it firmly.

J gene,D gene,V gene,CDR3 DNA,CDR3 protein
TRBJ1-1,NA,TRBV5-5,TGTGCCAGCAGCGGAGGGGGTGAAGCTTTCTTT,CASSGGGEAFF
TRBJ1-2,NA,TRBV6-1,TGTGCCAGCAGTGAAGGGGTTTCGGTCGGCTACACCTTC,CASSEGVSVGYTF
TRBJ1-5,NA,TRBV19,TGTGCCAGTAGAGGAAGCAATCAGCCCCAGCATTTT,CASRGSNQPQHF
TRBJ2-3,NA,TRBV10-1,TGCGCCAGCAGCCGAGCGGCTATCGGGACAGCGGGTCGCACAGATACGCAGTATTTT,CASSRAAIGTAGRTDTQYF
TRBJ1-4,NA,TRBV15,TGTGCCACCAGCAGAGATAGGGCAACTAATGAAAAACTGTTTTTT,CATSRDRATNEKLFF
TRBJ2-7,NA,TRBV30,TGTGCCTGGAGTGTACAGCCCTCCTACGAGCAGTACTTC,CAWSVQPSYEQYF
TRBJ2-1,TRBD1,TRBV4-1,TGCGCCAGCAGCCCACGACTCCGGGACAGGGGGTGGAATGAGCAGTTCTTC,CASSPRLRDRGWNEQFF
TRBJ1-3,NA,TRBV2,TGTGCCAGCAGTTTGACACTCGAAAGCTCTGGAAACACCATATATTTT,CASSLTLESSGNTIYF
TRBJ2-1,NA,TRBV6-5,TGTGCCAGCAGCCCTCGGGAGAGGAAGTACAATGAGCAGTTCTTC,CASSPRERKYNEQFF
TRBJ2-2,NA,TRBV2,TGTGCCAGCAGTGAATGGGTGGGTGGCCACACCGGGGAGCTGTTTTTT,CASSEWVGGHTGELFF
TRBJ1-1,NA,TRBV28,TGTGCCAGCTACAGAGAGCCCACGTTAGCTTTCTTT,CASYREPTLAFF